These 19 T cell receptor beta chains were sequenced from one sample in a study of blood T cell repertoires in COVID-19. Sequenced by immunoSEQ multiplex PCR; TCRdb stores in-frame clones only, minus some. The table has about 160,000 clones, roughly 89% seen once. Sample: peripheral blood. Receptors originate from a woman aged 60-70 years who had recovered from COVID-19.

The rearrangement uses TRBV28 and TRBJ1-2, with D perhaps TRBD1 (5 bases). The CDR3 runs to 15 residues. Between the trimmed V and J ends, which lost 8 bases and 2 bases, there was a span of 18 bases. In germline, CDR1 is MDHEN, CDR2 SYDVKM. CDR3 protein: CASQPGGARNYGYTF. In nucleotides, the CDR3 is TGTGCCAGCCAGCCGGGAGGGGCTAGGAACTATGGCTACACCTTC.

CDR3 sequence: CASSLGTLVDEQFF. The DNA of the CDR3 is TGTGCCAGCAGCTTAGGGACTCTTGTCGATGAGCAGTTCTTC. The rearrangement joins TRBV7-9 to TRBJ2-1; D is possibly TRBD2 (5 bases). CDR1 and CDR2 (germline): SEHNR, FQNEAQ (reference sequence). The CDR3 runs to 14 residues. V gave up 1 base and J gave up 8 bases, with 12 bases separating them.

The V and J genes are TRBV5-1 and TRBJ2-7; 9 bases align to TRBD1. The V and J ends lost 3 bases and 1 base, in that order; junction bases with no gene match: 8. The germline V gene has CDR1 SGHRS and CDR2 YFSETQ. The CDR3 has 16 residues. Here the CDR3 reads CASSWGDRDVSYEQYF. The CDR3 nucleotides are TGCGCCAGCAGCTGGGGGGACAGGGATGTATCCTACGAGCAGTACTTC.

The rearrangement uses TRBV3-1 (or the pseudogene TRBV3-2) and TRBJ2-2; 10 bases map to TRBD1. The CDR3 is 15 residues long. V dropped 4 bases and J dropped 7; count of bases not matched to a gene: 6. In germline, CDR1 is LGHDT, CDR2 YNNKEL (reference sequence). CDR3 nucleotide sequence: TGTGCCAGCAGCCTGGGACAGGGGTTTGGCGGGGAGCTGTTTTTT. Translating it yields CASSLGQGFGGELFF.

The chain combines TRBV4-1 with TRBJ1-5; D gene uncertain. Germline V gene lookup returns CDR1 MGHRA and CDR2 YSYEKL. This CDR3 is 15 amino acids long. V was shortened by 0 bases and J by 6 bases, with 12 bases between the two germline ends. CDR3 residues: CASSQDVTGGQPQHF. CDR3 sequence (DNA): TGCGCCAGCAGCCAAGACGTGACGGGTGGTCAGCCCCAGCATTTT.

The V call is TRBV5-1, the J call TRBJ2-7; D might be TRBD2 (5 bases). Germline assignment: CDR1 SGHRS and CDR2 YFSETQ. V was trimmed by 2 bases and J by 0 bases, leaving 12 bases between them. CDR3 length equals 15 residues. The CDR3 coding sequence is TGCGCCAGCAGCTTAGGCGGGCAGAGCTCCTACGAGCAGTACTTC. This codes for CASSLGGQSSYEQYF. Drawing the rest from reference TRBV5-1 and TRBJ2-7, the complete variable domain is KAGVTQTPRYLIKTRGQQVTLSCSPISGHRSVSWYQQTPGQGLQFLFEYFSETQRNKGNFPGRFSGRQFSNSRSEMNVSTLELGDSALYLCASSLGGQSSYEQYFGPGTRLTVT.

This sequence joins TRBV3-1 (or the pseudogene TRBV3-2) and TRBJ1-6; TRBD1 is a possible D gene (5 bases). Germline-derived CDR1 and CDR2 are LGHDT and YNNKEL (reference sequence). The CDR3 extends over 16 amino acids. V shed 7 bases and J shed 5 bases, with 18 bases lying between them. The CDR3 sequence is CASTYWMGGNNSPLHF. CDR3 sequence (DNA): TGTGCCAGCACCTACTGGATGGGGGGAAATAATTCACCCCTCCACTTT.

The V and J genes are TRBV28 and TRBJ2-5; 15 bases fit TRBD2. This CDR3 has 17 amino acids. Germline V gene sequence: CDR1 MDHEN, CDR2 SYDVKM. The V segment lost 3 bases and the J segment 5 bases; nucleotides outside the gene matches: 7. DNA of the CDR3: TGTGCCAGCAGTTTTCAGCGGACTAGCGGGGGGGCGGAGACCCAGTACTTC. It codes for CASSFQRTSGGAETQYF.

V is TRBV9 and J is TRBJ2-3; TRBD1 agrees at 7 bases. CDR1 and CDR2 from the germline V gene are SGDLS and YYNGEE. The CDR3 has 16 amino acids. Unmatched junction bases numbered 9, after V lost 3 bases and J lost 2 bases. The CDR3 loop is CASSANTGQNTDTQYF. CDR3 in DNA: TGTGCCAGCAGCGCCAATACGGGACAGAACACAGATACGCAGTATTTT.

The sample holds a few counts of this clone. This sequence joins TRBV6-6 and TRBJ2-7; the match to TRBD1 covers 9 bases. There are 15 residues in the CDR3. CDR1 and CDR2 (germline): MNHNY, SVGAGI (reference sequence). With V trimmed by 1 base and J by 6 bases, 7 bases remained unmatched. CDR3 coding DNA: TGTGCCAGCAGTTACTTGGACAGGGGATTAGTCGAGCAGTACTTC. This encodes CASSYLDRGLVEQYF.

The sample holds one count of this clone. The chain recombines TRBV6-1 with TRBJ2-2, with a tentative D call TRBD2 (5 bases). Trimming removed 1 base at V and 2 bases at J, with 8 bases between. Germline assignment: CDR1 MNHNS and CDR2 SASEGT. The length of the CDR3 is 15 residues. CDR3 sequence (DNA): TGTGCCAGCAGTGAAGTAGGACTTAACACCGGGGAGCTGTTTTTT. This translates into CASSEVGLNTGELFF.

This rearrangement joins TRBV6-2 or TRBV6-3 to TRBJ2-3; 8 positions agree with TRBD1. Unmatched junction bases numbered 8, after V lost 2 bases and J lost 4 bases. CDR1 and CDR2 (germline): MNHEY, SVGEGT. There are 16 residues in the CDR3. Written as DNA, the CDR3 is TGTGCCAGCAGTTACGACCGGGACAGGCGGGCAGATACGCAGTATTTT. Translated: CASSYDRDRRADTQYF.

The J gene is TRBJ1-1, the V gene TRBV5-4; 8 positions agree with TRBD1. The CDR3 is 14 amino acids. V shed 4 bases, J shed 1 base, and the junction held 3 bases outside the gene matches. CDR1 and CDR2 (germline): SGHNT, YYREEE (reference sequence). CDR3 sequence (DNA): TGTGCCAGCAGCCATGACAGGGGGAACACTGAAGCTTTCTTT. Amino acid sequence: CASSHDRGNTEAFF.

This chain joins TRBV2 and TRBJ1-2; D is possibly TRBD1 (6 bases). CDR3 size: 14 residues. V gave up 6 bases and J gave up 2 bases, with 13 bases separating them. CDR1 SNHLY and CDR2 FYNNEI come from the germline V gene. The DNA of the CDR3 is TGTGCCAGCAGCAGGACAGATATAAACTATGGCTACACCTTC. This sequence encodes CASSRTDINYGYTF.

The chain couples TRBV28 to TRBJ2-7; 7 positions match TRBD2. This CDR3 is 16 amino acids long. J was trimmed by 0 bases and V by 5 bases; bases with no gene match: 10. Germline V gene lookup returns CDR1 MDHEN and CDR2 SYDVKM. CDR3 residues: CASSQPPAGRSYEQYF. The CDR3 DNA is TGTGCCAGCAGTCAGCCCCCAGCGGGGCGCTCCTACGAGCAGTACTTC.

In nucleotides, the CDR3 is TGCAGCGTGGGGACATTTCAAGAGACCCAGTACTTC. Protein sequence: CSVGTFQETQYF. The chain combines TRBV29-1 with TRBJ2-5; TRBD1 is a possible D gene (6 bases). This CDR3 is built from 12 residues. V lost 6 bases to trimming and J lost 2 bases, with 10 bases between them. Germline assignment: CDR1 SQVTM and CDR2 ANQGSEA. Combining the CDR3 with reference TRBV29-1 and TRBJ2-5 gives the whole variable domain SAVISQKPSRDICQRGTSLTIQCQVDSQVTMMFWYRQQPGQSLTLIATANQGSEATYESGFVIDKFPISRPNLTFSTLTVSNMSPEDSSIYLCSVGTFQETQYFGPGTRLLVL.

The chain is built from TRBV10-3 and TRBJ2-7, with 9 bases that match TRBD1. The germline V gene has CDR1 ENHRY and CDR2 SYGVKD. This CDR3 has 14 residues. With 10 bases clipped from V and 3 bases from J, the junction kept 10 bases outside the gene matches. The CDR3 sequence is CASWDPGQGYEQYF. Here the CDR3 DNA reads TGTGCCAGCTGGGATCCGGGACAGGGCTACGAGCAGTACTTC.

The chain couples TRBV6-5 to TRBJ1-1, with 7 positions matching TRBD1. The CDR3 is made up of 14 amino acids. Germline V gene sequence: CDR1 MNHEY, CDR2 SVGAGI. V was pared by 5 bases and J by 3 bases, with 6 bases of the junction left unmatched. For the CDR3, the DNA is TGTGCCAGCAGTCTAGGGGACAGCGACACTGAAGCTTTCTTT. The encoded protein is CASSLGDSDTEAFF.

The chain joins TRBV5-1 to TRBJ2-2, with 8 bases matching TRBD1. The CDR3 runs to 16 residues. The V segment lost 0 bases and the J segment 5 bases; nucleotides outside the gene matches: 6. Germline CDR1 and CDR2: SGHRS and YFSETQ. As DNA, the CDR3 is TGCGCCAGCAGCTTGGCCCCGGACAGGGCAACCGGGGAGCTGTTTTTT. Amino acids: CASSLAPDRATGELFF.